The sequence of this TCR beta chain was determined in a study of cytomegalovirus exposure and HLA in healthy donors. This table comes from immunoSEQ multiplex PCR, and its TCRdb copy is limited to in-frame clones, with some not included. This sample yields 60,000 to 80,000 clones, of which 94% are seen a single time; approximately 3% belongs to the top ten. From germline, CDR1 is MGHRA and CDR2 YSYEKL. CDR3 length: 17 amino acids. Trimming stripped 1 base from V and 3 bases from J, with 16 bases between. J is TRBJ1-5 and V is TRBV4-1; unclear D gene. Specimen: PBMCs. The TCR was taken from a young woman in good health and CMV-seropositive. The chain's CDR3 is CASSQGAGRKVNQPQHF. As DNA, the CDR3 is TGCGCCAGCAGCCAAGGGGCTGGCAGAAAAGTCAATCAGCCCCAGCATTTT.